The T cell receptor (beta chain) described here comes from a study of cytomegalovirus exposure and HLA in healthy donors. Vbeta (60) and Jbeta (13) primers were used in the PCR. Only in-frame clones appear in the TCRdb table, and some are missing; sequencing was by immunoSEQ multiplex PCR. This table holds roughly 150,000 clones, 60% to 80% found once. This clone was recorded a few times. CDR3 length equals 14 residues. Germline CDR1 is MGHRA and CDR2 is YSYEKL. The V gene end was trimmed by 3 bases and the J gene end by 1 base; junction bases not matched to a gene: 1. The sequenced material came from PBMCs. This clonotype originated in a woman between 40 and 50 years old in good health and CMV-seronegative. The chain carries TRBV4-1 and TRBJ2-7; 9 bases are a match to TRBD1. The CDR3: CASSQGQGSYEQYF. DNA for the CDR3: TGCGCCAGCAGCCAGGGACAGGGATCCTACGAGCAGTACTTC.